This TCR beta chain was retrieved from a study of CD8 T cells in ankylosing spondylitis. TCRdb ran MiXCR on the 5' RACE reads and lists one entry per CDR3 protein. The sample includes some 180,000 distinct CDR3 sequences, about 20% of them seen just once. Germline-derived CDR1 and CDR2 are SGHRS and YFSETQ. There are 15 residues in the CDR3. Trimming shortened V by 1 base and J by 7 bases, and 15 bases separated the two germline ends. Regarding this clonotype: Its antigen remains unidentified.

Study outcomes and limitations: Peripheral blood held disease-linked clones only at relatively low frequency, and these were CD8+.

This receptor was obtained from a male donor aged 5-30 years with ankylosing spondylitis or in good health (not recorded which). The sequencing input was blood, either unsorted or a sorted T cell fraction (not recorded which). The rearrangement links TRBV5-1 to TRBJ2-1, with D tentatively TRBD2 (6 bases). The CDR3 reads CASSLWASGGNEQFF. CDR3 in DNA: TGCGCCAGCAGCTTGTGGGCTAGTGGAGGGAATGAGCAGTTCTTC.